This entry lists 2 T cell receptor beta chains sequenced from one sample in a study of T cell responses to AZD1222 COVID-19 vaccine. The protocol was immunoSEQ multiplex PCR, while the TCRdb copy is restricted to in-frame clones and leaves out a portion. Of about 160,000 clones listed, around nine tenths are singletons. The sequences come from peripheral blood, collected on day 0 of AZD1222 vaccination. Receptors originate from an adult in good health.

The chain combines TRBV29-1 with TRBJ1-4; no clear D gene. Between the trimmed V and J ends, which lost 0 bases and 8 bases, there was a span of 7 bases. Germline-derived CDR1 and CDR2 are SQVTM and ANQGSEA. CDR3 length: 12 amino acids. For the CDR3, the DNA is TGCAGCGTTGAAGAAACGGAAGAAAAACTGTTTTTT. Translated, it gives CSVEETEEKLFF.

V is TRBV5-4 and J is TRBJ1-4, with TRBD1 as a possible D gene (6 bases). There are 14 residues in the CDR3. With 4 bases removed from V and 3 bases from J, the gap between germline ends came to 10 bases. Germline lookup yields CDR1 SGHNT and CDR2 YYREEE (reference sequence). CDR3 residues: CASSLRQANEKLFF. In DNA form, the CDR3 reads TGTGCCAGCAGCCTCCGACAGGCTAATGAAAAACTGTTTTTT.